A single sample gave rise to the 32 T cell receptor beta chains below, sequenced in a study of shared clonotypes between healthy human individuals. Selected positively for CCR7 and CD45RO-negative, naive CD8 cells excluded terminally differentiated effector memory CD45RA+ cells. TCRdb's copy holds only in-frame clones and misses some; the assay was immunoSEQ multiplex PCR. The sample has 600,000 or so clones; 95% to 98% are singletons. Sequenced: naive CD8+ T cells sorted from blood. These receptors originate from a man younger than 45 in good health.

The CDR3 DNA is TGCGCCAGCAGCTTGATCTGGGCAGGGAACACCGGGGAGCTGTTTTTT. Its translation: CASSLIWAGNTGELFF. This chain uses TRBV5-1 with TRBJ2-2; D unclear. The germline V gene encodes CDR1 SGHRS and CDR2 YFSETQ. The CDR3 consists of 16 residues. V lost 1 base and J 1 base, leaving 11 bases between the germline ends.

CDR3 region: CASIASTDTQYF. The DNA of the CDR3 is TGCGCCAGCATAGCTAGCACAGATACGCAGTATTTT. The chain links TRBV10-2 to TRBJ2-3; D gene ambiguous. This CDR3 has 12 residues. Trimming cost V 7 bases and J 0 bases, with 5 bases left between them. CDR1 and CDR2 from the germline V gene are WSHSY and SAAADI.

The chain carries TRBV18 and TRBJ2-1; D perhaps matches TRBD2 (6 bases). Trimming pared 0 bases from V and 3 bases from J, leaving 15 bases between. This CDR3 is built from 17 residues. Germline V lookup: CDR1 KGHSH, CDR2 LQKENI. This CDR3 reads CASSPPLGAGLYNEQFF. CDR3 nucleotides: TGTGCCAGCTCACCACCGTTGGGCGCGGGACTCTACAATGAGCAGTTCTTC.

V and J are TRBV9 and TRBJ2-1, with 7 bases fitting TRBD1. The CDR3 has 15 amino acids. CDR1 and CDR2 from the germline V gene are SGDLS and YYNGEE. After removal of 7 bases from V and 4 bases from J, the junction contained 11 bases not matched to a gene. The CDR3 sequence is CASAGGQERYNEQFF. CDR3 in DNA: TGTGCCAGCGCCGGAGGACAGGAACGGTACAATGAGCAGTTCTTC.

V is TRBV18 and J is TRBJ1-2; D is ambiguous. V lost 0 bases to trimming and J lost 4 bases, with 12 bases between them. The CDR3 sequence is 15 residues long. Germline CDR1 KGHSH, CDR2 LQKENI. DNA of the CDR3: TGTGCCAGCTCACCACCGGAAAGCGATTCCTATGGCTACACCTTC. This translates into CASSPPESDSYGYTF.

This clone was seen a single time. The chain combines TRBV5-5 with TRBJ2-1; D perhaps matches TRBD1 (5 bases). This CDR3 region has 15 residues. CDR1 is SGHKS, CDR2 YYEKEE, per germline (reference sequence). The V end was cut by 1 base, the J end by 3 bases, with 11 bases between. CDR3 DNA: TGTGCCAGCAGCTTGCTGCCAGGGCACTACAATGAGCAGTTCTTC. This gives the protein CASSLLPGHYNEQFF. The full variable domain, its missing parts supplied by reference TRBV5-5 and TRBJ2-1, is DAGVTQSPTHLIKTRGQQVTLRCSPISGHKSVSWYQQVLGQGPQFIFQYYEKEERGRGNFPDRFSARQFPNYSSELNVNALLLGDSALYLCASSLLPGHYNEQFFGPGTRLTVL.

The chain carries TRBV18 and TRBJ2-1; no clear D gene. The ends were cut back, 2 bases at V and 9 bases at J, with 14 bases in the middle. The CDR3 is made up of 14 amino acids. Germline CDR1 KGHSH, CDR2 LQKENI. The CDR3 sequence is CASSPGNRAGEQFF. The CDR3 coding sequence is TGTGCCAGCTCACCAGGGAACCGAGCCGGTGAGCAGTTCTTC.

The rearrangement links TRBV27 to TRBJ1-2, with 7 bases lining up with TRBD1. The CDR3 consists of 14 residues. Germline lookup yields CDR1 MNHEY and CDR2 SMNVEV (reference sequence). The V gene end was trimmed by 5 bases and the J gene end by 8 bases; junction bases not matched to a gene: 11. The CDR3 loop reads CASSPGQRPWGYTF. The CDR3 nucleotides are TGTGCCAGCAGTCCGGGACAGCGGCCCTGGGGCTACACCTTC.

This chain links TRBV11-2 with TRBJ2-1; 12 nucleotides agree with TRBD2. The CDR3 consists of 13 residues. V trimming: 8 bases; J trimming: 6 bases; junction bases outside the gene matches: 2. Germline V gene sequence: CDR1 SGHAT, CDR2 FQNNGV. CDR3 nucleotides: TGTGCCAGCCTAGCGGGAGGGGTCAATGAGCAGTTCTTC. Translation: CASLAGGVNEQFF.

This chain uses TRBV5-1 with TRBJ2-1; 10 bases fit TRBD2. This CDR3 region has 14 residues. V dropped 3 bases and J dropped 9; count of bases not matched to a gene: 6. Per the germline V gene, CDR1 is SGHRS and CDR2 is YFSETQ. CDR3 sequence (DNA): TGCGCCAGCAGCTGGAGAAGCGGGAGGGCTGAGCAGTTCTTC. It translates to CASSWRSGRAEQFF. Full variable domain (outside the CDR3, taken from reference TRBV5-1 and TRBJ2-1): KAGVTQTPRYLIKTRGQQVTLSCSPISGHRSVSWYQQTPGQGLQFLFEYFSETQRNKGNFPGRFSGRQFSNSRSEMNVSTLELGDSALYLCASSWRSGRAEQFFGPGTRLTVL.

This rearrangement joins TRBV10-1 to TRBJ2-2; the match to TRBD1 covers 9 bases. Germline CDR1 is WNHNN and CDR2 is SYGVQD (reference sequence). V dropped 3 bases and J dropped 3; count of bases not matched to a gene: 5. The CDR3 is made up of 16 amino acids. DNA of the CDR3: TGCGCCAGCAGTGACGGGACAGGGCCATACACCGGGGAGCTGTTTTTT. Residues: CASSDGTGPYTGELFF.

The chain joins TRBV10-3 to TRBJ1-1, with unresolved D. The CDR3 has 13 residues. Germline V gene sequence: CDR1 ENHRY, CDR2 SYGVKD. V dropped 2 bases and J dropped 3 bases, with 7 bases sitting between them. The CDR3 loop reads CAISESQYTEAFF. DNA for the CDR3: TGTGCCATCAGTGAGAGCCAATACACTGAAGCTTTCTTT.

With respect to this clone: The same CDR3 is also encoded by other DNA sequences in this sample. The J gene is TRBJ2-7, the V gene TRBV9; possible D gene TRBD1, 6 bases. V dropped 2 bases and J dropped 1 base, with 10 bases sitting between them. CDR1 and CDR2 from the germline V gene are SGDLS and YYNGEE. The CDR3 has 14 residues. In DNA form, the CDR3 reads TGTGCCAGCAGCGTCGGGACACGGTCCTACGAGCAGTACTTC. It translates to CASSVGTRSYEQYF. Based on the CDR3 plus reference TRBV9 and TRBJ2-7, the full variable domain is DSGVTQTPKHLITATGQRVTLRCSPRSGDLSVYWYQQSLDQGLQFLIQYYNGEERAKGNILERFSAQQFPDLHSELNLSSLELGDSALYFCASSVGTRSYEQYFGPGTRLTVT.

The V and J genes are TRBV18 and TRBJ2-1; 14 bases map to TRBD2. The CDR3 length is 20 residues. The V segment lost 4 bases and the J segment 1 base; nucleotides outside the gene matches: 12. Germline V gives CDR1 KGHSH, CDR2 LQKENI. The CDR3 bases are TGTGCCAGCTCACTCAAGTATCACGGGACTAGCGGGAGTTCCTACAATGAGCAGTTCTTC. Translation: CASSLKYHGTSGSSYNEQFF.

The rearrangement uses TRBV11-2 and TRBJ2-3, with 13 bases fitting TRBD2. Germline CDR1 is SGHAT and CDR2 is FQNNGV. This CDR3 has 18 amino acids. J lost 4 bases, V lost 1 base, and 8 bases had no gene match. The CDR3 loop reads CASSLGGLAGVGADTQYF. CDR3 nucleotides: TGTGCCAGCAGCTTAGGCGGACTAGCGGGAGTGGGTGCAGATACGCAGTATTTT.

This chain uses TRBV15 with TRBJ2-4; D gene ambiguous. Per the germline V gene, CDR1 is LNHNV and CDR2 is YYDKDF (reference sequence). V was pared by 0 bases and J by 6 bases, with 3 bases between. The CDR3 totals 12 residues. CDR3 protein: CATSRDTNIQYF. CDR3 coding DNA: TGTGCCACCAGCAGAGATACAAACATTCAGTACTTC.

V gene TRBV27 combines with J gene TRBJ2-1; 11 bases fit TRBD1. After removal of 6 bases from V and 3 bases from J, the junction contained 13 bases not matched to a gene. Germline V lookup: CDR1 MNHEY, CDR2 SMNVEV (reference sequence). The CDR3 sequence is 18 residues long. The CDR3 region is CASSQDRGRGLDYNEQFF. The CDR3 region has the DNA TGTGCCAGCAGCCAGGACAGGGGGCGGGGACTAGACTACAATGAGCAGTTCTTC.

J is TRBJ1-2 and V is TRBV29-1, with D uncertain. V lost 6 bases, J lost 4 bases, and 12 bases lay in between. The CDR3 is 12 residues long. Germline CDR1 SQVTM, CDR2 ANQGSEA. The CDR3 region is CSVDRAPYGYTF. The CDR3 DNA reads TGCAGCGTCGACCGGGCCCCCTATGGCTACACCTTC. Filled out from reference TRBV29-1 and TRBJ1-2, the complete variable domain reads SAVISQKPSRDICQRGTSLTIQCQVDSQVTMMFWYRQQPGQSLTLIATANQGSEATYESGFVIDKFPISRPNLTFSTLTVSNMSPEDSSIYLCSVDRAPYGYTFGSGTRLTVV.

J is TRBJ2-3 and V is TRBV11-2; TRBD2 matches 13 bases. The germline V gene encodes CDR1 SGHAT and CDR2 FQNNGV. Unmatched junction bases numbered 14, after V lost 6 bases and J lost 2 bases. The CDR3 is 19 amino acids. The CDR3 DNA is TGTGCCAGCAGTTCGTTTCCGGGACTAGCGGGAAGGGACACAGATACGCAGTATTTT. The encoded protein is CASSSFPGLAGRDTDTQYF.

The rearrangement links TRBV6-6 to TRBJ2-7; D not certain. The CDR3 is 13 amino acids. CDR1 and CDR2 from the germline V gene are MNHNY and SVGAGI (reference sequence). With 5 bases removed from V and 3 bases from J, the gap between germline ends came to 11 bases. DNA of the CDR3: TGTGCCAGCAGTACCGGATATCTCTACGAGCAGTACTTC. Translating gives CASSTGYLYEQYF.

About this clone itself: The sample holds other DNA sequences that translate to the same CDR3. The chain is built from TRBV27 and TRBJ2-3; 13 bases fit TRBD2. The V and J ends lost 4 bases and 4 bases, in that order; junction bases with no gene match: 2. CDR1 is MNHEY, CDR2 SMNVEV, per germline (reference sequence). This CDR3 has 15 residues. CDR3 protein: CASSSGLAGADTQYF. CDR3 sequence (DNA): TGTGCCAGCAGTTCCGGACTAGCGGGAGCAGATACGCAGTATTTT.

This chain joins TRBV11-2 and TRBJ2-1, with 10 bases aligning to TRBD2. V shed 3 bases and J 2 bases; nucleotides not matched to a gene: 1. The CDR3 spans 15 residues. Germline CDR1 reads SGHAT; CDR2 reads FQNNGV. CDR3 amino acids: CASSLGLATYNEQFF. CDR3 nucleotide sequence: TGTGCCAGCAGCTTGGGACTAGCGACCTACAATGAGCAGTTCTTC.

J is TRBJ2-1 and V is TRBV4-1; D is perhaps TRBD1 (6 bases). Looked up from germline, CDR1 is MGHRA and CDR2 is YSYEKL. V shed 1 base and J shed 4 bases, with 8 bases lying between them. This CDR3 has 14 amino acids. In nucleotides, the CDR3 is TGCGCCAGCAGCCAAGTGGACAGTTACAATGAGCAGTTCTTC. Its protein is CASSQVDSYNEQFF.

The chain has TRBV5-1 and TRBJ1-1, with TRBD1 as a possible D gene (6 bases). V was trimmed by 0 bases and J by 1 base, leaving 13 bases between them. The CDR3 is made up of 16 amino acids. Germline loops: CDR1 SGHRS, CDR2 YFSETQ. CDR3 sequence: CASSLVFTGANTEAFF. DNA of the CDR3: TGCGCCAGCAGCTTGGTTTTTACGGGGGCGAACACTGAAGCTTTCTTT.

The rearrangement joins TRBV27 to TRBJ2-7, with 7 bases lining up with TRBD2. J was trimmed by 4 bases and V by 5 bases; bases with no gene match: 8. Germline loops: CDR1 MNHEY, CDR2 SMNVEV (reference sequence). This CDR3 region has 14 residues. The CDR3 DNA reads TGTGCCAGCAGTCCGCGGGAGTTCCTGTACGAGCAGTACTTC. Protein product: CASSPREFLYEQYF.

This chain uses TRBV6-1 with TRBJ1-4; tentatively, D is TRBD1 (5 bases). V was cut by 0 bases and J by 0 bases, with 8 bases left in between. Germline V gives CDR1 MNHNS, CDR2 SASEGT. The CDR3 covers 16 residues. The CDR3 sequence is CASSEATAATNEKLFF. As DNA, the CDR3 is TGTGCCAGCAGTGAAGCGACAGCTGCAACTAATGAAAAACTGTTTTTT.

The chain links TRBV7-9 to TRBJ2-1; TRBD2 agrees at 10 bases. The CDR3 covers 16 residues. J was trimmed by 6 bases and V by 1 base; bases with no gene match: 6. Germline CDR1 and CDR2: SEHNR and FQNEAQ (reference sequence). This CDR3 is CASSLDLGTSANEQFF. For the CDR3, the DNA is TGTGCCAGCAGCTTAGATCTCGGGACTAGCGCCAATGAGCAGTTCTTC.

This clone showed up just once. The chain is built from TRBV7-9 and TRBJ1-1; no firm D call. Per the germline V gene, CDR1 is SEHNR and CDR2 is FQNEAQ (reference sequence). The CDR3 contains 13 residues. V lost 2 bases, J lost 3 bases, and 7 bases lay in between. CDR3 loop: CASSLNGYTEAFF. CDR3 coding DNA: TGTGCCAGCAGCTTAAACGGGTACACTGAAGCTTTCTTT.

Concerning this clone itself: Other DNA sequences of this sample code for an identical CDR3. The chain carries TRBV5-1 and TRBJ2-2; no clear D gene. Germline loops: CDR1 SGHRS, CDR2 YFSETQ. The CDR3 totals 12 residues. Trimming took off 2 bases at V and 3 bases at J, with 2 bases between the two ends. The CDR3 nucleotides read TGCGCCAGCAGCTTAGACACCGGGGAGCTGTTTTTT. Its translation: CASSLDTGELFF. The full variable domain, in which reference TRBV5-1 and TRBJ2-2 provide the parts outside the CDR3, is KAGVTQTPRYLIKTRGQQVTLSCSPISGHRSVSWYQQTPGQGLQFLFEYFSETQRNKGNFPGRFSGRQFSNSRSEMNVSTLELGDSALYLCASSLDTGELFFGEGSRLTVL.

This clone came up a few times. The genes are TRBV7-8 and TRBJ2-6, with D perhaps assigned TRBD1 or TRBD2 (5 bases each). The CDR3 covers 18 residues. Trimming left V 5 bases short and J 2 bases short, with 19 bases between. Germline V lookup: CDR1 SGHVS, CDR2 FQNEAQ. CDR3 DNA sequence: TGTGCCAGCAGCACAACAGGTTCGGGGCCCCCTGGGGCCAACGTCCTGACTTTC. Translating it yields CASSTTGSGPPGANVLTF.

This sequence joins TRBV7-6 and TRBJ1-1; 7 nucleotides agree with TRBD1. The CDR3 totals 17 residues. Per germline, CDR1 SGHVS and CDR2 FNYEAQ. The J segment lost 1 base and the V segment lost 5 bases, leaving 13 bases of the junction unmatched. The CDR3 region has the DNA TGTGCCAGCAGCCATCGAGGAGGGGGCGCCGGGAACACTGAAGCTTTCTTT. This encodes CASSHRGGGAGNTEAFF.

The chain joins TRBV9 to TRBJ2-7; D might be TRBD2 (5 bases). Per the germline V gene, CDR1 is SGDLS and CDR2 is YYNGEE. The CDR3 sequence is 15 residues long. V lost 0 bases, J lost 4 bases, and 14 bases lay in between. CDR3: CASSVGDGEIYEQYF. DNA of the CDR3: TGTGCCAGCAGCGTAGGCGACGGGGAAATTTACGAGCAGTACTTC.